This is a list of T cell receptor beta chains from one sample in a study of T cells in Graves' hyperthyroidism and ophthalmopathy. TCRdb ran MiXCR on the multiplex PCR reads and lists one entry per CDR3 protein. The repertoire has about 300,000 distinct CDR3 sequences, 25% to 30% of them found once; the top ten carry 25% to 30%. Sequencing was performed on blood. All receptors come from a man in his forties or fifties with Graves' hyperthyroidism that later progressed to Graves' ophthalmopathy. The CDR3 runs from the conserved cysteine through the conserved F or W.

CDR3 protein: CASSVQTGETQYF
V gene: TRBV2

CDR3 protein: CRPRGGYGYTF
V gene: TRBV20-1

CDR3 protein: CASNNRGASTGELFF
V gene: TRBV19

CDR3 protein: CASSYPGQDQETQYF
V gene: TRBV6-2/TRBV6-3

CDR3 protein: CASNRMGNIQYF
V gene: TRBV12-3/TRBV12-4

CDR3 protein: CASSQEGQGAYGYTF
V gene: TRBV3-1

CDR3 protein: CASSEAGDTGELFF
V gene: TRBV6-1

CDR3 protein: CASKQAALHNQPQHF
V gene: TRBV2

CDR3 protein: CASRPGLATETQYF
V gene: TRBV2

CDR3 protein: CASSLGSRRQGVYIQYF
V gene: TRBV5-1

CDR3 protein: CSAQRGQGRSEQYF
V gene: TRBV20-1

CDR3 protein: CASSRFAQETQYF
V gene: TRBV7-2

CDR3 protein: CASRPGLAGNEQYF
V gene: TRBV5-6

CDR3 protein: CASSRSQGDTEAFF
V gene: TRBV4-1

CDR3 protein: CASSYSIGGDGYTF
V gene: TRBV6-2/TRBV6-3

CDR3 protein: CASSLDQGVTEAFF
V gene: TRBV6-1